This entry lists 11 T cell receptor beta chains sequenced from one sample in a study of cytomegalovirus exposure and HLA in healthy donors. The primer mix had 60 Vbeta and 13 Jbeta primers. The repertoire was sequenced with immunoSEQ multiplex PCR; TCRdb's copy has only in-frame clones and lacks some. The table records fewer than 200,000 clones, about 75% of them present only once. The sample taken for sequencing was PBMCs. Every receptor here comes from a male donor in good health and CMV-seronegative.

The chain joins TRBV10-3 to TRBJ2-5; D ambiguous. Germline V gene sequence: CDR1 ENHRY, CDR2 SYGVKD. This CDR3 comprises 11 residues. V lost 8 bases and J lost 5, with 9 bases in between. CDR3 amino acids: CAIAAQETQYF. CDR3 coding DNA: TGTGCCATCGCTGCTCAGGAGACCCAGTACTTC.

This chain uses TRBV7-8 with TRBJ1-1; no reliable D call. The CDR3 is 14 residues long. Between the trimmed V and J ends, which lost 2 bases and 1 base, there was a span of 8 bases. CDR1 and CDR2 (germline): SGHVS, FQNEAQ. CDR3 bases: TGTGCCAGCAGCTTACCAGGCCGGAACACTGAAGCTTTCTTT. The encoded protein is CASSLPGRNTEAFF.

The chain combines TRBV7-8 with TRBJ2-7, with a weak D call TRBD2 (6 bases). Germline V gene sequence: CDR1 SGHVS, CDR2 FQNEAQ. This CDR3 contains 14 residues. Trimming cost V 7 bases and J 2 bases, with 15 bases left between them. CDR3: CASMPREPPYEQYF. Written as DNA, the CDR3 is TGTGCCAGCATGCCTCGGGAGCCCCCCTACGAGCAGTACTTC. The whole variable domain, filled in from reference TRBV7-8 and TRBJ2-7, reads GAGVSQSPRYKVAKRGQDVALRCDPISGHVSLFWYQQALGQGPEFLTYFQNEAQLDKSGLPSDRFFAERPEGSVSTLKIQRTQQEDSAVYLCASMPREPPYEQYFGPGTRLTVT.

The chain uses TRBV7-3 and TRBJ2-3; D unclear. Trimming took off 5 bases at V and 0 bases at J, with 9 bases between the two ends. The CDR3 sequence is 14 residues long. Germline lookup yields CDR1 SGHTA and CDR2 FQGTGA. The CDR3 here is CASSASPSTDTQYF. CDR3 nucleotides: TGTGCCAGCAGCGCCAGTCCTAGCACAGATACGCAGTATTTT.

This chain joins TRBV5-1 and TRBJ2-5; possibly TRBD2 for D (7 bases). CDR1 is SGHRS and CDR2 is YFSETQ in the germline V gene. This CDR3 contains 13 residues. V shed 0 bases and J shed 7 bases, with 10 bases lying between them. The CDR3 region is CASSLDREGTQYF. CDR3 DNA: TGCGCCAGCAGCTTGGACAGGGAGGGGACCCAGTACTTC.

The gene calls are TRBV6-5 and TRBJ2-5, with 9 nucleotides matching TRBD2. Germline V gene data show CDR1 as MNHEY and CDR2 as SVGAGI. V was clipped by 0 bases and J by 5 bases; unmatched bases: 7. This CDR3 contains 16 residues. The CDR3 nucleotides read TGTGCCAGCAGTTACTCCCGCGGGGGGGGAGGGGAGACCCAGTACTTC. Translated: CASSYSRGGGGETQYF.

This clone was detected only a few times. Written as DNA, the CDR3 is TGTGCCAGCAGCGTCGGGACTGGCCACAATGAGCAGTTCTTC. Amino acid sequence: CASSVGTGHNEQFF. The V call is TRBV9, the J call TRBJ2-1, with a tentative D call TRBD2 (6 bases). Trimming removed 2 bases from V and 5 bases from J, with 11 bases in between. Germline loops: CDR1 SGDLS, CDR2 YYNGEE. This CDR3 contains 14 residues.

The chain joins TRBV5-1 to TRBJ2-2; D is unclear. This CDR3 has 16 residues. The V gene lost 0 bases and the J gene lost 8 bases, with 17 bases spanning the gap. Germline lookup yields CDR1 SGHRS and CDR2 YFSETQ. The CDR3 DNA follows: TGCGCCAGCAGCTTGGCCCTAGTAGCCGCGGTTGGGGAGCTGTTTTTT. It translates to CASSLALVAAVGELFF.

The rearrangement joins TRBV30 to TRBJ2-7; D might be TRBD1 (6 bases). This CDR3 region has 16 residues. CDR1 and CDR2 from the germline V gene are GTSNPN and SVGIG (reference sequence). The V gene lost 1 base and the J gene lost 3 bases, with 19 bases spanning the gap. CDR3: CAWSGPSVKQGYEQYF. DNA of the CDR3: TGTGCCTGGAGTGGCCCGTCGGTCAAACAGGGCTACGAGCAGTACTTC.

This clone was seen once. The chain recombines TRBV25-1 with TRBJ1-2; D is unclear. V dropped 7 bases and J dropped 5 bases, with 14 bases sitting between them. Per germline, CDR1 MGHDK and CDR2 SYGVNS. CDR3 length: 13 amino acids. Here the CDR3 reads CASTPGASYGYTF. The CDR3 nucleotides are TGTGCCAGCACCCCGGGAGCGTCGTATGGCTACACCTTC.

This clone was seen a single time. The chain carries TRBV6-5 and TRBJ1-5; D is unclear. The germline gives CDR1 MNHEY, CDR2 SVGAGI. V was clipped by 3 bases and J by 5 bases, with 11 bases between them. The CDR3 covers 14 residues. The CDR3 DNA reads TGTGCCAGCAGTTATAAGCCTTATGATCAGCCCCAGCATTTT. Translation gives CASSYKPYDQPQHF.